Below are 21 T cell receptor beta chains sequenced from a single sample in a study of blood T cell repertoires in COVID-19 (dated by TCRdb to between 2020 and 2021). Preparation of the library involved the immunoSEQ multiplex PCR assay. TCRdb holds this immuneACCESS table with in-frame rearrangements only. Some clones are missing; in checked studies, unresolved V genes explain under half, and the rest has no known cause. The sample has 200,000 to 300,000 clones on record, roughly four fifths of them singletons. Jointly, the top ten make up 4% of the sample. Sequencing was carried out using peripheral blood. The receptors shown here come from a middle-aged man with acute or convalescent COVID-19.

This clone was seen just once. The chain carries TRBV9 and TRBJ1-2; 9 bases match TRBD1. Germline lookup yields CDR1 SGDLS and CDR2 YYNGEE. The ends lost 0 bases at V and 8 bases at J; junction bases unmatched: 5. This CDR3 is 14 amino acids long. The CDR3 loop reads CASSVARDRVGYTF. CDR3 DNA sequence: TGTGCCAGCAGCGTAGCGCGGGACAGGGTAGGCTACACCTTC.

V gene TRBV19 combines with J gene TRBJ1-1; D uncertain. The CDR3 sequence is 15 residues long. Between the trimmed V and J ends, which lost 3 bases and 6 bases, there was a span of 17 bases. Per the germline V gene, CDR1 is LNHDA and CDR2 is SQIVND (reference sequence). Here the CDR3 DNA reads TGTGCCAGTAGTATGGTGTTCGGGAGGGTCGCTGAAGCTTTCTTT. Residues: CASSMVFGRVAEAFF.

J is TRBJ2-4 and V is TRBV9, with 9 bases lining up with TRBD1. CDR3 length equals 15 residues. Germline lookup yields CDR1 SGDLS and CDR2 YYNGEE. The trim removed 3 bases at V and 8 bases at J, leaving 9 bases unmatched. The CDR3: CASSAPRDREHIQYF. CDR3 DNA: TGTGCCAGCAGCGCTCCTAGGGACAGGGAGCACATTCAGTACTTC.

This clone was observed a few times. This rearrangement joins TRBV29-1 to TRBJ2-1, with a tentative D call TRBD2 (6 bases). This CDR3 spans 13 amino acids. Trimming left V 3 bases short and J 2 bases short, with 8 bases between. The V gene's germline CDR1 is SQVTM and CDR2 ANQGSEA. The CDR3 reads CSVDGSTYNEQFF. For the CDR3, the DNA is TGCAGCGTTGACGGGAGTACCTACAATGAGCAGTTCTTC.

The rearrangement joins TRBV14 to TRBJ1-6, with D possibly TRBD1 on 5 matching bases. Trimming removed 4 bases at V and 8 bases at J, with 15 bases between. CDR1 and CDR2 from the germline V gene are SGHDN and FVKESK. This CDR3 is 15 amino acids long. The CDR3 here is CASSPRTRDDSPLHF. Here the CDR3 DNA reads TGTGCCAGCAGCCCGAGGACACGCGACGATTCACCCCTCCACTTT.

The chain couples TRBV5-8 to TRBJ2-1; TRBD2 matches at 10 bases. Germline V lookup: CDR1 SGHTS, CDR2 YDEGEE. CDR3 length equals 16 residues. Trimming took 0 bases from V and 4 from J; bases not matched to a gene: 4. In DNA form, the CDR3 reads TGTGCCAGCAGCTTGGCCGTGACTAGCGGGTACAATGAGCAGTTCTTC. It codes for CASSLAVTSGYNEQFF.

The chain couples TRBV5-6 to TRBJ1-6, with D perhaps TRBD1 (6 bases). The CDR3 has 14 residues. Looked up from germline, CDR1 is SGHDT and CDR2 is YYEEEE. The V end lost 2 bases, the J end lost 6 bases, and 9 bases lay between the germline ends. The chain's CDR3 is CASSFPDSNSPLHF. CDR3 DNA sequence: TGTGCCAGCAGCTTCCCGGACAGTAATTCACCCCTCCACTTT. The whole variable domain, filled in from reference TRBV5-6 and TRBJ1-6, reads DAGVTQSPTHLIKTRGQQVTLRCSPKSGHDTVSWYQQALGQGPQFIFQYYEEEERQRGNFPDRFSGHQFPNYSSELNVNALLLGDSALYLCASSFPDSNSPLHFGNGTRLTVT.

The CDR3, as DNA: TGTGCCAGCTCCGGCCGGGTTTGGGACATTCAGTACTTC. It encodes CASSGRVWDIQYF. The V gene is TRBV18, the J gene TRBJ2-4; no reliable D call. The CDR3 consists of 13 residues. Germline CDR1 reads KGHSH; CDR2 reads LQKENI. Trimming left V 6 bases short and J 8 bases short, with 14 bases between. Full variable domain (missing parts from reference TRBV18 and TRBJ2-4): NAGVMQNPRHLVRRRGQEARLRCSPMKGHSHVYWYRQLPEEGLKFMVYLQKENIIDESGMPKERFSAEFPKEGPSILRIQQVVRGDSAAYFCASSGRVWDIQYFGAGTRLSVL.

This chain joins TRBV13 and TRBJ1-1, with D tentatively TRBD1 (5 bases). The germline gives CDR1 PRHDT, CDR2 FYEKMQ (reference sequence). The V and J ends lost 4 bases and 11 bases respectively, with 26 bases between them. The CDR3 totals 16 residues. The CDR3 spells CASSSWEDTGMGGAFF. For the CDR3, the DNA is TGTGCCAGCAGCTCTTGGGAGGACACGGGAATGGGGGGTGCTTTCTTT.

This chain connects TRBV6-1 to TRBJ1-3; D not certain. The CDR3 contains 17 residues. CDR1 is MNHNS, CDR2 SASEGT, per germline. V lost 4 bases and J 0 bases, leaving 16 bases between the germline ends. CDR3 residues: CASSVPGKLSSGNTIYF. For the CDR3, the DNA is TGTGCCAGCAGTGTCCCCGGGAAGCTGAGCTCTGGAAACACCATATATTTT.

CDR3 protein: CASSIDPGANSPLHF. CDR3 sequence (DNA): TGTGCCAGTAGTATAGATCCAGGGGCAAATTCACCCCTCCACTTT. This rearrangement joins TRBV19 to TRBJ1-6; perhaps TRBD1 as D (6 bases). Germline lookup yields CDR1 LNHDA and CDR2 SQIVND (reference sequence). V lost 0 bases and J lost 7, with 10 bases in between. This CDR3 comprises 15 residues.

The J gene is TRBJ1-1, the V gene TRBV3-1 (or the pseudogene TRBV3-2); TRBD1 matches at 11 bases. Germline values: CDR1 LGHDT, CDR2 YNNKEL (reference sequence). J was trimmed by 11 bases and V by 1 base; bases with no gene match: 6. The CDR3 consists of 14 residues. For the CDR3, the DNA is TGTGCCAGCAGCCAAGGGACAGGGGGCTCTTGGGCTTTCTTT. Translated: CASSQGTGGSWAFF.

The rearrangement uses TRBV7-9 and TRBJ1-1; 8 bases agree with TRBD1. Germline V gene data show CDR1 as SEHNR and CDR2 as FQNEAQ (reference sequence). The CDR3 is 15 residues long. Losses at the gene ends were 5 bases for V and 5 bases for J; bases not matched to a gene: 10. The CDR3 DNA reads TGTGCCAGCAGCACCCGGGACAGGAGGTTAACTGAAGCTTTCTTT. Translating gives CASSTRDRRLTEAFF.

The J gene is TRBJ1-3, the V gene TRBV5-1, with TRBD1 matching over 7 bases. CDR1 SGHRS and CDR2 YFSETQ come from the germline V gene. Unmatched junction bases numbered 3, after V lost 4 bases and J lost 2 bases. This CDR3 is 14 amino acids long. The DNA of the CDR3 is TGCGCCAGCAGCGGGGGGACAGCTGGAAACACCATATATTTT. Translating it yields CASSGGTAGNTIYF.

The chain couples TRBV27 to TRBJ2-3; TRBD2 aligns across 13 bases. The germline V gene encodes CDR1 MNHEY and CDR2 SMNVEV (reference sequence). V shed 6 bases, J shed 2 bases, and the junction held 8 bases outside the gene matches. This CDR3 has 17 amino acids. The CDR3 DNA reads as TGTGCCAGCAGCCTCTCGGGACTAGCGGGGTTCACAGATACGCAGTATTTT. The encoded protein is CASSLSGLAGFTDTQYF.

The rearrangement links TRBV19 to TRBJ2-3; TRBD2 matches at 7 bases. J lost 4 bases, V lost 5 bases, and 15 bases had no gene match. The germline V gene has CDR1 LNHDA and CDR2 SQIVND (reference sequence). The CDR3 spans 17 residues. In DNA form, the CDR3 reads TGTGCCAGTAGTTCCTTGTTGGGGGAGGGGATCCCAGATACGCAGTATTTT. Translated: CASSSLLGEGIPDTQYF.

A word on this clone: Other DNA sequences of this sample code for an identical CDR3. The CDR3 is CASSFTGGGEAFF. In nucleotides, the CDR3 is TGTGCCAGCAGCTTTACCGGGGGGGGTGAAGCTTTCTTT. The V call is TRBV11-3, the J call TRBJ1-1; a possible D gene is TRBD1 (5 bases). Germline assignment: CDR1 SGHNT and CDR2 YENEEA. This CDR3 region has 13 residues. V lost 3 bases and J 7 bases, leaving 12 bases between the germline ends.

This clone occurred once. The chain combines TRBV27 with TRBJ1-2; D uncertain. Germline V gene lookup returns CDR1 MNHEY and CDR2 SMNVEV (reference sequence). The V end was cut by 3 bases, the J end by 0 bases, with 8 bases between. The CDR3 extends over 14 amino acids. The CDR3 is CASSFGSANYGYTF. For the CDR3, the DNA is TGTGCCAGCAGTTTTGGCAGCGCTAACTATGGCTACACCTTC.

The chain recombines TRBV2 with TRBJ1-1, with D unresolved. CDR1 SNHLY and CDR2 FYNNEI come from the germline V gene. This CDR3 is built from 11 residues. Trimming stripped 7 bases from V and 4 bases from J, with 7 bases between. This CDR3 is CASTYSTEAFF. CDR3 nucleotides: TGTGCCAGCACCTATTCCACTGAAGCTTTCTTT.

The J gene is TRBJ1-4, the V gene TRBV6-6; the D gene is possibly TRBD1 (6 bases). Germline lookup yields CDR1 MNHNY and CDR2 SVGAGI (reference sequence). The CDR3 contains 16 residues. The germline V and J ends were trimmed by 0 bases and 0 bases, with 8 bases remaining between them. CDR3 coding DNA: TGTGCCAGCAGTTACTCACAGGGTGCAACTAATGAAAAACTGTTTTTT. Amino acids: CASSYSQGATNEKLFF.

The genes are TRBV28 and TRBJ1-5, with a tentative D call TRBD1 (5 bases). Germline CDR1 reads MDHEN; CDR2 reads SYDVKM. The length of the CDR3 is 14 residues. Trimming took off 4 bases at V and 3 bases at J, with 10 bases between the two ends. The CDR3 nucleotides are TGTGCCAGCAGTTCCCCGGGGGTCAATCAGCCCCAGCATTTT. This encodes CASSSPGVNQPQHF.